This T cell receptor (beta chain) was profiled in a study of cytomegalovirus exposure and HLA in healthy donors. The CDR3 covers 16 residues. Trimming shortened V by 4 bases and J by 5 bases, and 21 bases separated the two germline ends. Germline CDR1 is SGHNT and CDR2 is YYREEE (reference sequence). This clone has just one count. Researchers ran the PCR with 60 Vbeta and 13 Jbeta primers. The data were produced by immunoSEQ multiplex PCR, yet TCRdb's version contains in-frame clones alone and is incomplete. The profile covers about 170,000 clones, with around 85% appearing a single time and 1% taken by the ten largest.

The source material was PBMCs. This chain joins TRBV5-4 and TRBJ2-5, with TRBD2 as a possible D gene (5 bases). This sequence originates from a boy under 10 years old in good health and CMV-seronegative. CDR3 nucleotides: TGTGCCAGCAGCCCGAGGGCTGCCGCAGGCGGCGAGACCCAGTACTTC. It codes for CASSPRAAAGGETQYF.